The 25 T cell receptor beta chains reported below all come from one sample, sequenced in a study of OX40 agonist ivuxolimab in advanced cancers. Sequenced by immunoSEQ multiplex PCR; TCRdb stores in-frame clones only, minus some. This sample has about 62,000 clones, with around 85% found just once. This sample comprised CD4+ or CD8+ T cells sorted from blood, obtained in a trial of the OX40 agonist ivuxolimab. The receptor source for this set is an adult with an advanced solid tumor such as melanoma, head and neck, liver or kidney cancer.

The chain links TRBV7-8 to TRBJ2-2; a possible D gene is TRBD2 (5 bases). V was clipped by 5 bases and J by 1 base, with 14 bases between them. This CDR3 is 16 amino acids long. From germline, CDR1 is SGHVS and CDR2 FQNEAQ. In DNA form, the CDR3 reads TGTGCCAGCAGCCCAGGAGTAGCGTTGAACACCGGGGAGCTGTTTTTT. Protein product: CASSPGVALNTGELFF.

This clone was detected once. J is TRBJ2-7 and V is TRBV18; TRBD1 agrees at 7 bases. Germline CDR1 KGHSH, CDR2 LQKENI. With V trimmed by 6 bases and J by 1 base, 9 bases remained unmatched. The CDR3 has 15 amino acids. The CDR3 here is CASSSSGTASYEQYF. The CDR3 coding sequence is TGTGCCAGCTCCTCCTCCGGGACAGCTTCCTACGAGCAGTACTTC.

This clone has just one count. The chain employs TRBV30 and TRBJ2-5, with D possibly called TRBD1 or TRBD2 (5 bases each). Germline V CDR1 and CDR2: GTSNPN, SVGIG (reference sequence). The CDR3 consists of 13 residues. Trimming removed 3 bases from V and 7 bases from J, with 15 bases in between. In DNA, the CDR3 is TGTGCCTGGAGGAGGGGCGGGTCGATGACCCAGTACTTC. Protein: CAWRRGGSMTQYF.

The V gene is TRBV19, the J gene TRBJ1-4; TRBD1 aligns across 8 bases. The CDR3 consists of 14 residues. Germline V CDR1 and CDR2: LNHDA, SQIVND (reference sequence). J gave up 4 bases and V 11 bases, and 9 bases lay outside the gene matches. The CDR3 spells CAGPSGGINEKLFF. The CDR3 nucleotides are TGTGCCGGGCCTTCAGGGGGCATTAATGAAAAACTGTTTTTT.

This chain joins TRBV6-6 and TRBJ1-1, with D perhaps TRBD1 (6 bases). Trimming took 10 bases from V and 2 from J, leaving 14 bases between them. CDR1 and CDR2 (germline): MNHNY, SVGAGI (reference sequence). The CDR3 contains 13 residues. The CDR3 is CANSQGVNTEAFF. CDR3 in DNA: TGTGCCAACTCACAGGGAGTAAACACTGAAGCTTTCTTT.

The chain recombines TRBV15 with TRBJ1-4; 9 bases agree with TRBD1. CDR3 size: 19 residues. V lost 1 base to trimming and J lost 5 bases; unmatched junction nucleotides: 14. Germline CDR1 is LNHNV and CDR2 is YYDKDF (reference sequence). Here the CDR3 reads CATSRVFGAETGGNEKLFF. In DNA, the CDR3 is TGTGCCACCAGCAGAGTCTTCGGGGCGGAAACAGGGGGCAATGAAAAACTGTTTTTT.

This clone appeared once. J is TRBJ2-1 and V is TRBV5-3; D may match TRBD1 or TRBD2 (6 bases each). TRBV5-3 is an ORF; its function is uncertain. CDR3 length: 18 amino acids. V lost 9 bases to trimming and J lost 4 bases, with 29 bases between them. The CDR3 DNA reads TGTGCCAAAATAACGGTATCGGGGGCCCAGCAGCCTTACAATGAGCAGTTCTTC. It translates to CAKITVSGAQQPYNEQFF.

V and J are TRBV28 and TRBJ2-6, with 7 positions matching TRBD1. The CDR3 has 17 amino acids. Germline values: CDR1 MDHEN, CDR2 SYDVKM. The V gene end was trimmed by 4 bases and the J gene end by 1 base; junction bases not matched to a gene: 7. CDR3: CASSSTGLVSGANVLTF. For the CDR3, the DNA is TGTGCCAGCAGTTCGACAGGGCTGGTATCTGGGGCCAACGTCCTGACTTTC.

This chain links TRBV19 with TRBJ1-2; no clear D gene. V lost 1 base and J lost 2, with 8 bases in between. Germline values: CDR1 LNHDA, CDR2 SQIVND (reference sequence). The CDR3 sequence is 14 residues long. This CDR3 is CASSIAAGNYGYTF. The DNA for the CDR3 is TGTGCCAGTAGTATAGCTGCGGGAAACTATGGCTACACCTTC.

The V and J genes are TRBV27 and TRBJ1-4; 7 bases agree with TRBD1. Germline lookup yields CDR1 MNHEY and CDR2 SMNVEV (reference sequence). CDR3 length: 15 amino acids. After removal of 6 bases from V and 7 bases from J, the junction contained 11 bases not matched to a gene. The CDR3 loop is CASRPNRGGGEKLFF. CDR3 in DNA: TGTGCCAGCAGACCAAACAGGGGAGGGGGTGAAAAACTGTTTTTT.

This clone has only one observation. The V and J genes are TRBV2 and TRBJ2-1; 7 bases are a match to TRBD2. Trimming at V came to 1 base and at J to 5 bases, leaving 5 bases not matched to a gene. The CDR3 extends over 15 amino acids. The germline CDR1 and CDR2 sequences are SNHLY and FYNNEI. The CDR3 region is CASSEGGSGDNEQFF. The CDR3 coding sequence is TGTGCCAGCAGTGAAGGCGGGAGCGGGGACAATGAGCAGTTCTTC.

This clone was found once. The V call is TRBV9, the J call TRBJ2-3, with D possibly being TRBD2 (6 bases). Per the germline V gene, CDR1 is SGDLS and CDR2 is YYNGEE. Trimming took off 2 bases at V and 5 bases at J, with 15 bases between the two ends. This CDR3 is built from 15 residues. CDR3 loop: CASSVVGRIGDTQYF. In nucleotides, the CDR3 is TGTGCCAGCAGCGTCGTCGGGAGAATTGGAGATACGCAGTATTTT.

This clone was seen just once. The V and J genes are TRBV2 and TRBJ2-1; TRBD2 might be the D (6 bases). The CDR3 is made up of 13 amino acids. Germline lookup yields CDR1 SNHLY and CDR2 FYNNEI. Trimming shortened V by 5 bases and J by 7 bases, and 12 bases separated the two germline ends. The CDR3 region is CASSRLAQNEQFF. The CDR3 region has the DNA TGTGCCAGCAGTCGTCTAGCGCAAAATGAGCAGTTCTTC.

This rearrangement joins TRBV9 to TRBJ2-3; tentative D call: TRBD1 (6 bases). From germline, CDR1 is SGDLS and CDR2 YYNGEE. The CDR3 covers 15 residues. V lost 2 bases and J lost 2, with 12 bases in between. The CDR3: CASSVLGAYTDTQYF. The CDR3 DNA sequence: TGTGCCAGCAGCGTTCTGGGGGCATACACAGATACGCAGTATTTT.

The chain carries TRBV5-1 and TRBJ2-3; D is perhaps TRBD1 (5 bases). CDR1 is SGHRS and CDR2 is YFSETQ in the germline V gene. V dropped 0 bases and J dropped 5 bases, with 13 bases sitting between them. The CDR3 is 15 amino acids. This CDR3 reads CASSLEGQGRDTQYF. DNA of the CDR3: TGCGCCAGCAGCTTGGAAGGGCAGGGTAGAGATACGCAGTATTTT.

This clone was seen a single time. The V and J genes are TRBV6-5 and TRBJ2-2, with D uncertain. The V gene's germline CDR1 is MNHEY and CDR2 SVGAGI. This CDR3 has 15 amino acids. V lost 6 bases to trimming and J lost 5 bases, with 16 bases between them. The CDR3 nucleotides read TGTGCCAGCAGGCAGAGGTCCACCTGGACCGGGGAGCTGTTTTTT. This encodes CASRQRSTWTGELFF.

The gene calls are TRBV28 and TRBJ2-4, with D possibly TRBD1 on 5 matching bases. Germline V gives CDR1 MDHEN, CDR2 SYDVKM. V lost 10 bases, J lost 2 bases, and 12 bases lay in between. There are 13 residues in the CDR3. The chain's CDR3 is CAIAGSPKNIQYF. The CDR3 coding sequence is TGTGCCATTGCAGGGTCGCCCAAAAACATTCAGTACTTC.

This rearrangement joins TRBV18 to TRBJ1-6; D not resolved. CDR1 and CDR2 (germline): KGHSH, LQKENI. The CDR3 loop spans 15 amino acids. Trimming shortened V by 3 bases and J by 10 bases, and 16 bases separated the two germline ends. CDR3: CASSPNLGGQSPLHF. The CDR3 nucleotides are TGTGCCAGCTCACCTAACCTTGGCGGTCAGTCACCCCTCCACTTT.

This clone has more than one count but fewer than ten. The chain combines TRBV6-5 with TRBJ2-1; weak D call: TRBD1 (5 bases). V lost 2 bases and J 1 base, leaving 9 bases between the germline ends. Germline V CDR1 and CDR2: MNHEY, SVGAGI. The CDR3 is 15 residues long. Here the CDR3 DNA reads TGTGCCAGCAGTTACGACAGAGCGTCCTACAATGAGCAGTTCTTC. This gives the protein CASSYDRASYNEQFF.

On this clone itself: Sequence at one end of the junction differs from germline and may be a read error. The CDR3 sequence: CASSLAQEIQYF. The CDR3 DNA sequence: TGTGCCAGCAGCTTAGCTCAAGAGATCCAGTACTTC. The chain joins TRBV7-9 to TRBJ2-5; D gene uncertain. Germline CDR1 and CDR2: SEHNR and FQNEAQ (reference sequence). The CDR3 is 12 amino acids.

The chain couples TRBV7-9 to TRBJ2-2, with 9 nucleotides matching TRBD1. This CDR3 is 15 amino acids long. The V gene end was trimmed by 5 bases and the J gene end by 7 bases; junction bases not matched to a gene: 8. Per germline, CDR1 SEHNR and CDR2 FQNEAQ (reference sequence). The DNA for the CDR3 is TGTGCCAGCAGCCCCGGGACAGGGAGGGTCGGGGAGCTGTTTTTT. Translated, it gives CASSPGTGRVGELFF.

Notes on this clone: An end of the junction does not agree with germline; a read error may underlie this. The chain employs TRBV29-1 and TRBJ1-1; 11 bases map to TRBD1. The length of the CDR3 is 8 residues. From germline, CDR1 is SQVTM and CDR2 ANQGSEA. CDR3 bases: TGCAGCGGGGACAGGGGGATCTTT. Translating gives CSGDRGIF.

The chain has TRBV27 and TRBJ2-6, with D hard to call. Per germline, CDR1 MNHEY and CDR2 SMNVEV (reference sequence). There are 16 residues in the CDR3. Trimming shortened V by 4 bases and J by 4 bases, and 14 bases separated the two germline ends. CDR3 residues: CASSSTLGSGANVLTF. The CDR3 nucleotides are TGTGCCAGCAGTTCAACTCTGGGATCCGGGGCCAACGTCCTGACTTTC. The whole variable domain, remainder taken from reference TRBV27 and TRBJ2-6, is EAQVTQNPRYLITVTGKKLTVTCSQNMNHEYMSWYRQDPGLGLRQIYYSMNVEVTDKGDVPEGYKVSRKEKRNFPLILESPSPNQTSLYFCASSSTLGSGANVLTFGAGSRLTVL.

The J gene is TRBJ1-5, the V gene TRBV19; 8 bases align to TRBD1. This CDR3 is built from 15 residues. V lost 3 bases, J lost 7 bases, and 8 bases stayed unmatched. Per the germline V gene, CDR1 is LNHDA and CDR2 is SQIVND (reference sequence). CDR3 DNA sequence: TGTGCCAGTAGTATTGCCCTCGACAGGGGCCAGCCCCAGCATTTT. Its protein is CASSIALDRGQPQHF.

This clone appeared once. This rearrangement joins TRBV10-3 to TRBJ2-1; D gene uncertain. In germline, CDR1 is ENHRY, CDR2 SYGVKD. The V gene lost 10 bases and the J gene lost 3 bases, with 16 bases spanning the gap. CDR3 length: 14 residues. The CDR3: CATRYSGVYNEQFF. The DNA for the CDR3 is TGTGCCACACGGTATTCTGGAGTCTACAATGAGCAGTTCTTC.